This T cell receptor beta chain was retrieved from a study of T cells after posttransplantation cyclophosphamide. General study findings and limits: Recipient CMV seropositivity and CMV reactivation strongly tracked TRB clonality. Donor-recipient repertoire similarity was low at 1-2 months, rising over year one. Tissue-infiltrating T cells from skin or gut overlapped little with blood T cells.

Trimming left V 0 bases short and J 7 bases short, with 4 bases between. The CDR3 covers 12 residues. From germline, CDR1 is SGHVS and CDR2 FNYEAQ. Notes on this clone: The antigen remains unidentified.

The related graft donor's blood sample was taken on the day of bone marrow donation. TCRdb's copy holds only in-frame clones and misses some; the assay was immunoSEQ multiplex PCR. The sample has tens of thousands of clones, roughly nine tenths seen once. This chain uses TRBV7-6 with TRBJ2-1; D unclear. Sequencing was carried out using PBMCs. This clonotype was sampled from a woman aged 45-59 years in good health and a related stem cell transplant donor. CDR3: CASSLAANEQFF. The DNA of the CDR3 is TGTGCCAGCAGCTTAGCGGCAAATGAGCAGTTCTTC.